The source of this TCR beta chain is a study of blood T cells in healthy people across ages. Study at large: Template switching retrieved approximately one barcoded beta molecule for each two T cells. Whole-study findings and limits: Those diversity estimates obtained from one million T cells were thought to be underestimates.

Germline trimming cut 1 base from V and 3 bases from J; bases unmatched to any gene: 4. Per germline, CDR1 DFQATT and CDR2 SNEGSKA (reference sequence). This CDR3 is built from 15 residues. Total RNA, at least 6 micrograms per sample, was extracted from PBMCs. About this clonotype itself: Its antigen is not known.

For the second PCR, which ran for roughly 7 to 11 cycles, a sample-barcoded 5' primer and a J-beta primer mix were used. Template switching added a 12-random-nucleotide identifier to every cDNA molecule. TCRdb called the 5' RACE reads again in MiXCR, with one record for every CDR3 protein. The table lists about 1.8 million distinct CDR3 sequences, roughly 49% of them singletons. Sequencing was carried out using blood. This chain connects TRBV20-1 to TRBJ2-5; 11 nucleotides match TRBD2. This TCR was sampled from a middle-aged woman in good health. The CDR3 spells CSARVPSGGKETQYF. Written as DNA, the CDR3 is TGCAGTGCTAGAGTGCCTAGCGGGGGGAAAGAGACCCAGTACTTC.